This T cell receptor (beta chain) is from a study of lymphopenia after photon versus proton radiotherapy. Assay used: immunoSEQ multiplex PCR; TCRdb lists only in-frame clones, some missing. The sample includes 28,000 or so clones, 85% to 90% of them seen just once. Notes on this clone: No antigen is known for it.

CDR3 length: 23 residues. Overall study findings and caveats: A bigger post-nadir fall in TCR diversity correlated inversely with survival time in deceased patients. Only patients who died were analyzed for survival; proton advantage is unproven. Under photons, naive T cells and diversity fell while effector/memory populations rose. After lymphocyte nadir, photon-treated repertoires showed oligoclonal expansion, especially CD8+ Temra.

The sequencing used peripheral blood, collected from a patient treated with photon-based radiotherapy. V and J are TRBV21-1 and TRBJ2-1; the DNA was not used to check the table's D call, TRBD2. TRBV21-1 is a pseudogene. The sequence was obtained from a man aged 25 to 45 with gastric cancer. The CDR3 loop is CASSKNPRARTVYCGRPYNEQFF. DNA for the CDR3: TGTGCCAGCAGCAAAAACCCCAGGGCTCGGACTGTTTATTGCGGGAGGCCCTACAATGAGCAGTTCTTC.